This is a list of T cell receptor beta chains from one sample in a study of yellow fever vaccine responses in identical twins. From the RT-PCR reads, TCRdb called clonotypes with MiXCR, one entry per CDR3 protein. The data contain 15,000 to 20,000 distinct CDR3 sequences, approximately 63% of them seen just once; the ten biggest clones take up about 8%. The input for sequencing was T cells from blood (PBMCs), unsorted or a sorted subset (not recorded which), taken before or after yellow fever vaccination (not recorded which). These receptors were collected from a woman younger than 35 who received the yellow fever vaccine. Each CDR3 is given with its conserved first and last residue. The D gene is left open where the match is weak. Clone size is stated in some rows and not others, as once, few, many or a class when expanded.

V: TRBV12-3/TRBV12-4
size: -
D: TRBD2
J: TRBJ2-5
DNA: TGTGCCAGCAGCCGAGCGGGAAAAGAGACCCAGTACTTC
CDR3: CASSRAGKETQYF

V: TRBV11-1
size: -
D: -
J: TRBJ2-3
DNA: TGTGCCAGCAAACTCTCGGCCACAGATACGCAGTATTTT
CDR3: CASKLSATDTQYF

V: TRBV20-1
size: -
D: -
J: TRBJ1-1
DNA: TGCAGTGCTAGTGTCACAGGAGAGAACACTGAAGCTTTCTTT
CDR3: CSASVTGENTEAFF

V: TRBV13
size: -
D: -
J: TRBJ2-3
DNA: TGTGCCAGCACGATGAGACTAGAGTACGATACGCAGTATTTT
CDR3: CASTMRLEYDTQYF

V: TRBV11-1
size: few
D: TRBD1
J: TRBJ2-7
DNA: TGTGCCAGCGGGACAGGGCTTCAGCAGTACTTC
CDR3: CASGTGLQQYF

V: TRBV20-1
size: few
D: -
J: TRBJ2-1
DNA: TGCAGTGCTAGATTGTTGGAGTATGAGCAGTTCTTC
CDR3: CSARLLEYEQFF

V: TRBV18
size: -
D: -
J: TRBJ2-5
DNA: TGTGCCAGCTCACCGCCCAGGGGTTATGAGACCCAGTACTTC
CDR3: CASSPPRGYETQYF

V: TRBV5-1
size: once
D: TRBD2
J: TRBJ2-3
DNA: TGCGCCAGCAGCATCCGACTAGCGGGGGCCACAGATACGCAGTATTTT
CDR3: CASSIRLAGATDTQYF

V: TRBV4-1
size: -
D: TRBD2
J: TRBJ2-1
DNA: TGCGCCAGCAGCCAAGGACGGGAGGCTCCGGGGAAGCAGTTCTTC
CDR3: CASSQGREAPGKQFF

V: TRBV4-1
size: few
D: -
J: TRBJ1-2
DNA: TGCGCCAGCAGCCATAGGGGGGTGCGCTTCGGCTATGGCTACACCTTC
CDR3: CASSHRGVRFGYGYTF

V: TRBV18
size: -
D: -
J: TRBJ2-5
DNA: TGTGCCAGCTCACCCCGGAGTGGGGAGACCCAGTACTTC
CDR3: CASSPRSGETQYF

V: TRBV7-8
size: -
D: -
J: TRBJ2-3
DNA: TGTGCCAGCAGCTTACGGGACACCTTGAGCACAGATACGCAGTATTTT
CDR3: CASSLRDTLSTDTQYF

V: TRBV9
size: -
D: -
J: TRBJ2-7
DNA: TGTGCCAGCAGCGTAGAGGGTAGCGGCTACGAGCAGTACTTC
CDR3: CASSVEGSGYEQYF

V: TRBV2
size: few
D: -
J: TRBJ2-3
DNA: TGTGCCAGCAGGAGAGTCACTAATCGGGATACGCAGTATTTT
CDR3: CASRRVTNRDTQYF

V: TRBV6-1
size: -
D: TRBD2
J: TRBJ2-1
DNA: TGTGCCAGCAGCCTCAATAGCGGGTCCTACAATGAGCAGTTCTTC
CDR3: CASSLNSGSYNEQFF

V: TRBV7-9
size: -
D: -
J: TRBJ1-1
DNA: TGTGCCAGCAGCCAGCGTGACCCCGGGACGGGGAACACTGAAGCTTTCTTT
CDR3: CASSQRDPGTGNTEAFF

V: TRBV12-3/TRBV12-4
size: -
D: -
J: TRBJ1-1
DNA: TGTGCCAGCACGGCCGGGGGGTACACTGAAGCTTTCTTT
CDR3: CASTAGGYTEAFF

V: TRBV2
size: -
D: -
J: TRBJ2-7
DNA: TGTGCCAGCAGTGAAAATGTAGCCGAGCAGTACTTC
CDR3: CASSENVAEQYF

V: TRBV5-1
size: -
D: -
J: TRBJ2-6
DNA: TGCGCCAGCAGCCCGACAGGTTCGAATGGGGCCAACGTCCTGACTTTC
CDR3: CASSPTGSNGANVLTF

V: TRBV7-3
size: -
D: -
J: TRBJ2-7
DNA: TGTGCCAGCAGCTTCGCCCCCGGGTACGAGCAGTACTTC
CDR3: CASSFAPGYEQYF

V: TRBV5-1
size: -
D: -
J: TRBJ2-7
DNA: TGCGCCAGCAGTTTGGGGTCGGGAACCTACGAGCAGTACTTC
CDR3: CASSLGSGTYEQYF

V: TRBV19
size: once
D: -
J: TRBJ2-1
DNA: TGTGCCAGTAGTAGAGACGCGACGTTGAAGCAGTTCTTC
CDR3: CASSRDATLKQFF

V: TRBV20-1
size: once
D: -
J: TRBJ1-5
DNA: TGCAGTGCCAGTGGGGGGGCCGGTCAGCCCCAGCATTTT
CDR3: CSASGGAGQPQHF

V: TRBV24-1
size: -
D: -
J: TRBJ2-3
DNA: TGTGCCACCAGTGACCAGGGGGGCGGCGATGCGCAGTATTTT
CDR3: CATSDQGGGDAQYF

V: TRBV29-1
size: -
D: -
J: TRBJ2-1
DNA: TGCAGCGTTCGGACAGGGAGGGTGATTCTTTCCAATGAGCAGTTCTTC
CDR3: CSVRTGRVILSNEQFF

V: TRBV4-1
size: few
D: -
J: TRBJ2-2
DNA: TGCGCCAGCAGCTCTGGGTATCTCACGCCTCGACCCGGGGAGCTGTTTTTT
CDR3: CASSSGYLTPRPGELFF

V: TRBV29-1
size: -
D: -
J: TRBJ2-6
DNA: TGCAGCGTTCGGGGCTCTGGGGCCAACGTCCTGACTTTC
CDR3: CSVRGSGANVLTF

V: TRBV18
size: -
D: -
J: TRBJ1-1
DNA: TGTGCCAGCTCACCTCAAGACAGCTGCACTGAAGCTTTCTTT
CDR3: CASSPQDSCTEAFF

V: TRBV5-6
size: -
D: TRBD1
J: TRBJ2-5
DNA: TGTGCCAGCAGCTTAGGGACAGGAGAACAAGAGACCCAGTACTTC
CDR3: CASSLGTGEQETQYF

V: TRBV9
size: -
D: -
J: TRBJ1-4
DNA: TGTGCCAGCAGCGCGGACGGAACAACTAATGAAAAACTGTTTTTT
CDR3: CASSADGTTNEKLFF

V: TRBV7-3
size: once
D: TRBD1
J: TRBJ1-1
DNA: TGTGCCAGCAGCGCTCCCGGGACAGGGCGGACTGAAGCTTTCTTT
CDR3: CASSAPGTGRTEAFF

V: TRBV29-1
size: -
D: -
J: TRBJ2-2
DNA: TGCAGCGTTCAACCCACCGTCCCCGGGGAGCTGTTTTTT
CDR3: CSVQPTVPGELFF

V: TRBV29-1
size: -
D: -
J: TRBJ1-1
DNA: TGCAGCGGGGCACGGAACACTGAAGCTTTCTTT
CDR3: CSGARNTEAFF

V: TRBV4-3
size: -
D: TRBD1
J: TRBJ2-2
DNA: TGCGCCAGCAGCCAACCCTGGACAGGCGCCGGGGAGCTGTTTTTT
CDR3: CASSQPWTGAGELFF

V: TRBV18
size: -
D: -
J: TRBJ2-7
DNA: TGTGCCAGCTCACCTACTGCGGGACAATCCTACGAGCAGTACTTC
CDR3: CASSPTAGQSYEQYF

V: TRBV10-3
size: -
D: TRBD2
J: TRBJ2-7
DNA: TGTGCCATCAGTGAAGTATGGACTAGTTCGTACGAGCAGTACTTC
CDR3: CAISEVWTSSYEQYF

V: TRBV7-7
size: -
D: -
J: TRBJ2-3
DNA: TGTGCCAGCAGCCCCCAAACTAGTGCAGATACGCAGTATTTT
CDR3: CASSPQTSADTQYF

V: TRBV5-1
size: -
D: -
J: TRBJ2-1
DNA: TGCGCCAGCAGCTTGGAAGGGGAAGGGCCCTACAATGAGCAGTTCTTC
CDR3: CASSLEGEGPYNEQFF

V: TRBV6-2/TRBV6-3
size: -
D: TRBD1
J: TRBJ1-6
DNA: TGTGCCAGCAGCCGACCGGGACAGGGGACTTCACCCCTCCACTTT
CDR3: CASSRPGQGTSPLHF

V: TRBV19
size: -
D: -
J: TRBJ1-5
DNA: TGTGCCAGTAGTATGTCCCCGTATAGCAATCAGCCCCAGCATTTT
CDR3: CASSMSPYSNQPQHF

V: TRBV15
size: -
D: -
J: TRBJ1-5
DNA: TGTGCCACCAGCACCCCGGGGGGCAATCAGCCCCAGCATTTT
CDR3: CATSTPGGNQPQHF

V: TRBV7-2
size: -
D: TRBD2
J: TRBJ2-3
DNA: TGTGCCAGCAGCCCCCGGACTAGCGCCGATACGCAGTATTTT
CDR3: CASSPRTSADTQYF

V: TRBV11-3
size: -
D: TRBD1
J: TRBJ2-1
DNA: TGTGCCAGCAGCACCTACAGGGGAGCCTACAATGAGCAGTTCTTC
CDR3: CASSTYRGAYNEQFF

V: TRBV6-2/TRBV6-3
size: -
D: -
J: TRBJ2-3
DNA: TGTGCCAGCAGTTACTCGTCTGGACGCGGGTGGACCTTTTACACAGATACGCAGTATTTT
CDR3: CASSYSSGRGWTFYTDTQYF

V: TRBV24-1
size: few
D: TRBD2
J: TRBJ2-1
DNA: TGTGCCACCAGGTCGGGACTAGGGGACAATGAGCAGTTCTTC
CDR3: CATRSGLGDNEQFF

V: TRBV7-9
size: few
D: -
J: TRBJ2-3
DNA: TGTGCCAGCAGTCAAGACGAGGCAGATACGCAGTATTTT
CDR3: CASSQDEADTQYF